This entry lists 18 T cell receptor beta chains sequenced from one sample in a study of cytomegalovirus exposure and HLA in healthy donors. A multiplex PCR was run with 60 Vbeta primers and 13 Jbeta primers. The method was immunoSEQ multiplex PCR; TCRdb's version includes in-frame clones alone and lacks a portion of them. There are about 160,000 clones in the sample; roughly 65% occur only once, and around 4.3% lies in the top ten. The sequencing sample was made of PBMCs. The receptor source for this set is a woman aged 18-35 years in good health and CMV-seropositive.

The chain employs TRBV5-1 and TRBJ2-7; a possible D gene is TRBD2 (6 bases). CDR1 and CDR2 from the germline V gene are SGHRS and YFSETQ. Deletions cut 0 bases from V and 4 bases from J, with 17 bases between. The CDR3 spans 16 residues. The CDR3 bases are TGCGCCAGCAGCTTGGGATCCGGGGGTGGAAGGTACGAGCAGTACTTC. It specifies CASSLGSGGGRYEQYF.

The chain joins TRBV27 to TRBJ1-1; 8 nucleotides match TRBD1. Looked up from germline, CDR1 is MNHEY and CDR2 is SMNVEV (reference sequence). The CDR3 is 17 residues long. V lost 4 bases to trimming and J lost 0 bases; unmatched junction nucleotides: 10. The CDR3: CASSSRGRGALNTEAFF. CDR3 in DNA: TGTGCCAGCAGTTCCAGGGGGCGCGGGGCCTTGAACACTGAAGCTTTCTTT.

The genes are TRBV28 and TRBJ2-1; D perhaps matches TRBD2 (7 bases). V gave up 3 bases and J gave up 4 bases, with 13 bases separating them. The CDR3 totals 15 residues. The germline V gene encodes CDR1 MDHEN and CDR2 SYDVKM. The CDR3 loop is CASSLGGGAYNEQFF. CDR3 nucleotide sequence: TGTGCCAGCAGTTTGGGTGGGGGGGCTTACAATGAGCAGTTCTTC. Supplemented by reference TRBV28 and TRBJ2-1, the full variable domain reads DVKVTQSSRYLVKRTGEKVFLECVQDMDHENMFWYRQDPGLGLRLIYFSYDVKMKEKGDIPEGYSVSREKKERFSLILESASTNQTSMYLCASSLGGGAYNEQFFGPGTRLTVL.

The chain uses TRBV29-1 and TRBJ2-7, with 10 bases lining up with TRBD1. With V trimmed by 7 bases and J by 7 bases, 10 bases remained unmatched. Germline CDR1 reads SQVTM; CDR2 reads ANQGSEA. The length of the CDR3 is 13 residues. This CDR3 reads CSAEAGQGREQYF. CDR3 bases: TGCAGCGCCGAAGCGGGACAGGGGCGTGAGCAGTACTTC.

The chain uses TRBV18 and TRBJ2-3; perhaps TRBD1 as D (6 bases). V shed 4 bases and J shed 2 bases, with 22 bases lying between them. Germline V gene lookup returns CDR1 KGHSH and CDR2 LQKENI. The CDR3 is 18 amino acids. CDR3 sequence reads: CASSHDRSNRVVTDTQYF. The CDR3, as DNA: TGTGCCAGCTCACATGATCGGAGTAACAGGGTTGTCACAGATACGCAGTATTTT.

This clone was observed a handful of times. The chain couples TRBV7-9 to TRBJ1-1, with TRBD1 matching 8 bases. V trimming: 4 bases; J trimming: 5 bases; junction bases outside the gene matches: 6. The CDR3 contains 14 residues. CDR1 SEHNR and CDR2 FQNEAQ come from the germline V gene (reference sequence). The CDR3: CASSSTGDYTEAFF. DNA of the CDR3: TGTGCCAGCAGCTCGACAGGGGATTATACTGAAGCTTTCTTT.

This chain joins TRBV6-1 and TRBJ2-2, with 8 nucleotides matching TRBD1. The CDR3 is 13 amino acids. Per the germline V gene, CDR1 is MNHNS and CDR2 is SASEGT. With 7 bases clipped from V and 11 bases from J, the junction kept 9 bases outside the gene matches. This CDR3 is CASMVTGASELFF. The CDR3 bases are TGTGCCAGCATGGTGACAGGGGCGTCAGAGCTGTTTTTT.

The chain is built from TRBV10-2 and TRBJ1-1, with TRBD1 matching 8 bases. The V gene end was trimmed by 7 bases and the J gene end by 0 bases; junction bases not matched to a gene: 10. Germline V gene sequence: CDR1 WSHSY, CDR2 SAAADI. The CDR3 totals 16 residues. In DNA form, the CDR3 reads TGCGCCAGCACACCGGGACAGGTGCCCTTGAACACTGAAGCTTTCTTT. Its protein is CASTPGQVPLNTEAFF.

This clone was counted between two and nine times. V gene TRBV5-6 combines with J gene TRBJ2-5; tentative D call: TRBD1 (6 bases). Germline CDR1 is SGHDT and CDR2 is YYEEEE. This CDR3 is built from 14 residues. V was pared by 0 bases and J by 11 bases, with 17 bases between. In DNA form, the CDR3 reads TGTGCCAGCAGCTTGGGTTGGGGGCGTAGGGAGCAGTACTTC. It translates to CASSLGWGRREQYF.

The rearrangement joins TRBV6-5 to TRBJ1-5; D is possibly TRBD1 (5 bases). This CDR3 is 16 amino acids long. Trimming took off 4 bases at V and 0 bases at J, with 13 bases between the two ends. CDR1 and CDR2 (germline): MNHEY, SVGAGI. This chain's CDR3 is CASSSRGTFSNQPQHF. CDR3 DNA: TGTGCCAGCAGTTCTAGGGGTACTTTTAGCAATCAGCCCCAGCATTTT.

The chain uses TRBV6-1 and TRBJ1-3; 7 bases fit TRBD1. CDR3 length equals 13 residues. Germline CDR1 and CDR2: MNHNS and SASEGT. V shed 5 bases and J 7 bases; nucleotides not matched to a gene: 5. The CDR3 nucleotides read TGTGCCAGCAGTACAGGGGTTTGGAACACCATATATTTT. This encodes CASSTGVWNTIYF.

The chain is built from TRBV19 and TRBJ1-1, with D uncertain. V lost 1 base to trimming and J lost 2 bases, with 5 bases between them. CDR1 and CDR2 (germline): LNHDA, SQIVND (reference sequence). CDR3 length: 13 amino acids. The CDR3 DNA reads TGTGCCAGTAGTATAGCTTTTAACACTGAAGCTTTCTTT. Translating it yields CASSIAFNTEAFF.

Here the CDR3 reads CAGGTGSNQPQHF. The CDR3 DNA reads as TGTGCCGGGGGGACAGGATCAAATCAGCCCCAGCATTTT. J is TRBJ1-5 and V is TRBV19; TRBD1 matches 8 bases. CDR1 is LNHDA and CDR2 is SQIVND in the germline V gene (reference sequence). J was trimmed by 4 bases and V by 11 bases; bases with no gene match: 7. CDR3 length: 13 residues.

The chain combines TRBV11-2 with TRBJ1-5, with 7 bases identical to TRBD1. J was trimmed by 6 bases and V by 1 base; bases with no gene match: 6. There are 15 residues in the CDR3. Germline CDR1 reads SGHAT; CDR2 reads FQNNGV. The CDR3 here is CASSLGGDSTQPQHF. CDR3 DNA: TGTGCCAGCAGCTTAGGGGGGGACAGTACTCAGCCCCAGCATTTT.

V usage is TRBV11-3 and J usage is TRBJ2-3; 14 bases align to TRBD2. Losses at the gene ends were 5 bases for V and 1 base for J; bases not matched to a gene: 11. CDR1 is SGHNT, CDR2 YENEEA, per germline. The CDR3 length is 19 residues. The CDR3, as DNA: TGTGCCAGCAGCCGCGGACTAGCGGGAGGTCTTAGAGGCACAGATACGCAGTATTTT. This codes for CASSRGLAGGLRGTDTQYF.

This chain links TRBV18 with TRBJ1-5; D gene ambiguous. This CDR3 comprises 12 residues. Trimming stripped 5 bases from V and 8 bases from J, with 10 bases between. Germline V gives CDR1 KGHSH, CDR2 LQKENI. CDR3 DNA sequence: TGTGCCAGCTCAGAGGCATTCAAGCCCCAGCATTTT. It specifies CASSEAFKPQHF.

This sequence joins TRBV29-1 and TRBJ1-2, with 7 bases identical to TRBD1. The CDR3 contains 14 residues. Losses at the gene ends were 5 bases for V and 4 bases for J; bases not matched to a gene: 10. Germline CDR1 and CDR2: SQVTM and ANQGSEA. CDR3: CSVQQPGQTYGYTF. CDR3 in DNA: TGCAGCGTTCAACAACCGGGACAGACCTATGGCTACACCTTC. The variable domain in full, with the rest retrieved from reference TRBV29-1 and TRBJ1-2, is SAVISQKPSRDICQRGTSLTIQCQVDSQVTMMFWYRQQPGQSLTLIATANQGSEATYESGFVIDKFPISRPNLTFSTLTVSNMSPEDSSIYLCSVQQPGQTYGYTFGSGTRLTVV.

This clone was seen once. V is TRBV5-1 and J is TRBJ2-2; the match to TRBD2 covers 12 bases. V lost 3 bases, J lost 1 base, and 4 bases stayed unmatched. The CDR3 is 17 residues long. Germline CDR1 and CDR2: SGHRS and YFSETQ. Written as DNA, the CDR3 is TGCGCCAGCAGCTGGTCACTAGCGGGGGGGAACACCGGGGAGCTGTTTTTT. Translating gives CASSWSLAGGNTGELFF.